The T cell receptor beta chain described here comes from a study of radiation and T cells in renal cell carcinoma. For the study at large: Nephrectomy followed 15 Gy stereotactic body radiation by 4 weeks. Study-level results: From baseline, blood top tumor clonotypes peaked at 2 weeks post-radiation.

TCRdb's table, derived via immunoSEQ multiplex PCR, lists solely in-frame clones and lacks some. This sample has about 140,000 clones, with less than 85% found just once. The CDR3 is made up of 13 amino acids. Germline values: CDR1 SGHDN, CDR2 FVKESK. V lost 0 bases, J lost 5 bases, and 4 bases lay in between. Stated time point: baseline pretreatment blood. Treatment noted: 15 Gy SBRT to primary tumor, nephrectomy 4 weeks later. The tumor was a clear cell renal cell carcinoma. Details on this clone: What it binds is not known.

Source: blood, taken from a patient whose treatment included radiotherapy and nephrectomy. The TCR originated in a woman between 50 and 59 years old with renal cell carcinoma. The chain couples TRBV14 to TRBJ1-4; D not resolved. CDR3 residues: CASSQDSNEKLFF. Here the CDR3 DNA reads TGTGCCAGCAGCCAAGATAGCAATGAAAAACTGTTTTTT. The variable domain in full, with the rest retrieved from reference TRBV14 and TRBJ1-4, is EAGVTQFPSHSVIEKGQTVTLRCDPISGHDNLYWYRRVMGKEIKFLLHFVKESKQDESGMPNNRFLAERTGGTYSTLKVQPAELEDSGVYFCASSQDSNEKLFFGSGTQLSVL.